These 30 T cell receptor beta chains were all obtained from the same sample, sequenced in a study of blood T cell repertoires in COVID-19. The assay was immunoSEQ multiplex PCR, and TCRdb's table has in-frame clones only and misses some. This sample has hundreds of thousands of clones, with almost 85% found just once. Sequencing was performed on peripheral blood. The receptors come from a human donor in a cohort sampled during active COVID-19.

The rearrangement links TRBV6-5 to TRBJ1-4, with 7 bases lining up with TRBD1. Trimming cost V 6 bases and J 12 bases; bases outside gene matches: 13. CDR1 is MNHEY and CDR2 is SVGAGI in the germline V gene. The CDR3 totals 14 residues. CDR3 region: CASRNTGAQPELFF. The DNA for the CDR3 is TGTGCCAGCAGAAACACAGGGGCCCAACCAGAACTGTTTTTT.

The chain is built from TRBV29-1 and TRBJ1-3; 8 bases agree with TRBD1. V gave up 0 bases and J gave up 3 bases; unmatched junction bases: 10. Germline loops: CDR1 SQVTM, CDR2 ANQGSEA. CDR3 length: 17 amino acids. The CDR3 sequence: CSVEDFKLGTGGNTIYF. The DNA for the CDR3 is TGCAGCGTTGAAGATTTTAAGCTGGGGACAGGTGGAAACACCATATATTTT.

The V and J genes are TRBV2 and TRBJ2-6, with D maybe TRBD1 (5 bases). This CDR3 region has 20 residues. The V gene lost 7 bases and the J gene lost 0 bases, with 25 bases spanning the gap. The germline V gene has CDR1 SNHLY and CDR2 FYNNEI. CDR3 amino acids: CASIGHRLRTPFSGANVLTF. CDR3 coding DNA: TGTGCCAGCATAGGACACCGGCTCCGGACGCCTTTCTCTGGGGCCAACGTCCTGACTTTC.

The CDR3 region is CSVAKGTLYEQYF. Written as DNA, the CDR3 is TGCAGCGTTGCTAAAGGGACTCTTTACGAGCAGTACTTC. This chain joins TRBV29-1 and TRBJ2-7, with a tentative D call TRBD2 (6 bases). V lost 4 bases, J lost 4 bases, and 14 bases lay in between. CDR3 length: 13 residues. The germline V gene has CDR1 SQVTM and CDR2 ANQGSEA.

The rearrangement joins TRBV5-8 to TRBJ1-1, with 9 bases identical to TRBD1. The CDR3 is made up of 14 amino acids. Germline V gene lookup returns CDR1 SGHTS and CDR2 YDEGEE. V dropped 4 bases and J dropped 1; count of bases not matched to a gene: 2. The CDR3 spells CASSGTGWNTEAFF. The DNA of the CDR3 is TGTGCCAGCAGCGGGACAGGGTGGAACACTGAAGCTTTCTTT.

This sequence joins TRBV6-1 and TRBJ1-4, with a weak D call TRBD1 (5 bases). CDR3 size: 18 residues. V lost 0 bases to trimming and J lost 2 bases, with 16 bases between them. The germline CDR1 and CDR2 sequences are MNHNS and SASEGT. The CDR3 bases are TGTGCCAGCAGTGAAGCGTTTTGGGTGACAGTTACTAATGAAAAACTGTTTTTT. Encoded protein: CASSEAFWVTVTNEKLFF.

The CDR3 DNA reads TGTGCCATCAGCACTGATAGCTCTGGGGCCAACGTCCTGACTTTC. It encodes CAISTDSSGANVLTF. The rearrangement links TRBV10-3 to TRBJ2-6; D is uncertain. The CDR3 is 15 residues long. V dropped 6 bases and J dropped 0 bases, with 9 bases sitting between them. CDR1 and CDR2 from the germline V gene are ENHRY and SYGVKD.

CDR3 in amino acids: CASRLYREETYEQYF. CDR3 nucleotides: TGTGCAAGTCGCTTATACAGGGAAGAAACCTACGAGCAGTACTTC. The chain links TRBV12-2 to TRBJ2-7; TRBD1 reflects the table's D call only, with no check against the DNA. TRBV12-2 is labeled a pseudogene. The CDR3 covers 15 residues.

This clone is a singleton in its sample. Different DNA sequences within this sample yield the same CDR3. V usage is TRBV5-5 and J usage is TRBJ2-7; perhaps TRBD1 as D (6 bases). Looked up from germline, CDR1 is SGHKS and CDR2 is YYEKEE (reference sequence). The CDR3 runs 14 residues. V was trimmed by 2 bases and J by 0 bases, leaving 9 bases between them. This CDR3 is CASSLGQSSYEQYF. For the CDR3, the DNA is TGTGCCAGCAGCTTAGGACAGAGCTCCTACGAGCAGTACTTC.

CDR3 DNA: TGTGCCAGCAGTTATGGGCCACAGGGTCGGGCTTTCTTT. Amino acids: CASSYGPQGRAFF. This sequence joins TRBV6-5 and TRBJ1-1; D perhaps matches TRBD1 (6 bases). The germline V gene encodes CDR1 MNHEY and CDR2 SVGAGI. The CDR3 has 13 amino acids. Trimming left V 3 bases short and J 11 bases short, with 16 bases between.

V usage is TRBV2 and J usage is TRBJ1-3, with D tentatively TRBD1 (6 bases). Germline-derived CDR1 and CDR2 are SNHLY and FYNNEI. The CDR3 sequence is 15 residues long. The ends were cut back, 2 bases at V and 0 bases at J, with 8 bases in the middle. The CDR3 bases are TGTGCCAGCAGTGAACCGACAGGCTCTGGAAACACCATATATTTT. Protein: CASSEPTGSGNTIYF.

The chain is built from TRBV29-1 and TRBJ1-2; D unresolved. CDR3 length equals 12 residues. Trimming took 7 bases from V and 8 from J, leaving 17 bases between them. CDR1 SQVTM and CDR2 ANQGSEA come from the germline V gene. CDR3 residues: CSAFQAGRGYTF. The CDR3 DNA reads as TGCAGCGCCTTCCAGGCGGGAAGGGGCTACACCTTC. Full variable domain (missing parts from reference TRBV29-1 and TRBJ1-2): SAVISQKPSRDICQRGTSLTIQCQVDSQVTMMFWYRQQPGQSLTLIATANQGSEATYESGFVIDKFPISRPNLTFSTLTVSNMSPEDSSIYLCSAFQAGRGYTFGSGTRLTVV.

The chain has TRBV28 and TRBJ1-5, with a possible D match to TRBD1 (5 bases). V lost 2 bases and J 2 bases, leaving 7 bases between the germline ends. This CDR3 is 14 amino acids long. Per germline, CDR1 MDHEN and CDR2 SYDVKM. CDR3 region: CASSLGGGNQPQHF. The CDR3 coding sequence is TGTGCCAGCAGTTTAGGGGGGGGCAATCAGCCCCAGCATTTT.

The rearrangement uses TRBV9 and TRBJ1-2, with 10 bases that match TRBD1. Trimming removed 4 bases from V and 6 bases from J; junction bases left unmatched: 6. Germline V gives CDR1 SGDLS, CDR2 YYNGEE. The CDR3 contains 14 residues. The CDR3 region has the DNA TGTGCCAGCAGCCTGGAGGACAGGGGGGATGGCTACACCTTC. This gives the protein CASSLEDRGDGYTF.

The chain couples TRBV24-1 to TRBJ1-2; 9 bases line up with TRBD1. Germline V gives CDR1 KGHDR, CDR2 SFDVKD. This CDR3 has 16 residues. J lost 8 bases, V lost 4 bases, and 13 bases had no gene match. CDR3 nucleotide sequence: TGTGCCACCAGTGACTCCACCGGGACAGGGTCGGGGGGCTACACCTTC. It translates to CATSDSTGTGSGGYTF.

In this sample, this clone turned up a few times. The gene calls are TRBV5-3 and TRBJ1-5; 8 bases align to TRBD1. TRBV5-3 is given ORF status, its function remaining uncertain. This CDR3 spans 17 amino acids. Trimming at V came to 2 bases and at J to 5 bases, leaving 12 bases not matched to a gene. Here the CDR3 reads CARSFGRTGKDDQPQHF. In nucleotides, the CDR3 is TGTGCCAGAAGCTTTGGCCGGACAGGGAAAGATGATCAGCCCCAGCATTTT.

Only a few counts were recorded for this clone. The chain recombines TRBV11-1 with TRBJ2-7, with D possibly being TRBD1 (5 bases). This CDR3 contains 13 residues. With 5 bases removed from V and 1 base from J, the gap between germline ends came to 9 bases. CDR1 is SGHAT, CDR2 FQDESV, per germline (reference sequence). The CDR3 region is CASSPRTSYEQYF. CDR3 nucleotides: TGTGCCAGCAGCCCCAGGACATCCTACGAGCAGTACTTC.

The chain employs TRBV6-5 and TRBJ1-1, with D perhaps TRBD1 (5 bases). The V gene lost 3 bases and the J gene lost 2 bases, with 10 bases spanning the gap. This CDR3 comprises 14 residues. Germline CDR1 and CDR2: MNHEY and SVGAGI. The CDR3 DNA sequence: TGTGCCAGCAGTTATGGGGCGGCTAACACTGAAGCTTTCTTT. As protein: CASSYGAANTEAFF.

The sample holds one count of this clone. CDR3 residues: CASRKGSKGDQPQHF. CDR3 DNA sequence: TGTGCCAGTAGGAAGGGGTCGAAAGGGGATCAGCCCCAGCATTTT. The chain couples TRBV19 to TRBJ1-5; the D gene is possibly TRBD1 (5 bases). CDR3 length: 15 residues. Germline CDR1 reads LNHDA; CDR2 reads SQIVND (reference sequence). V was clipped by 6 bases and J by 5 bases, with 17 bases between them.

The chain couples TRBV7-6 to TRBJ2-2, with no clear D. Germline values: CDR1 SGHVS, CDR2 FNYEAQ. The CDR3 totals 13 residues. V shed 4 bases and J shed 1 base, with 4 bases lying between them. CDR3 region: CASSSRNTGELFF. CDR3 DNA: TGTGCCAGCAGCTCCCGGAACACCGGGGAGCTGTTTTTT.

The chain links TRBV18 to TRBJ2-1; no definite D call. CDR3 length equals 12 residues. CDR1 KGHSH and CDR2 LQKENI come from the germline V gene. V shed 3 bases and J shed 8 bases, with 8 bases lying between them. In DNA form, the CDR3 reads TGTGCCAGCTCACCTTCTAGGTATGAGCAGTTCTTC. It codes for CASSPSRYEQFF.

J is TRBJ1-1 and V is TRBV27; weak D call: TRBD1 (5 bases). V lost 6 bases, J lost 4 bases, and 15 bases lay in between. This CDR3 has 14 amino acids. Looked up from germline, CDR1 is MNHEY and CDR2 is SMNVEV (reference sequence). CDR3 sequence (DNA): TGTGCCAGCAGGGGACTGGGCCTGTTCACTGAAGCTTTCTTT. Translated: CASRGLGLFTEAFF.

The V gene is TRBV4-1, the J gene TRBJ1-2; no clear D. This CDR3 comprises 19 residues. Trimming pared 0 bases from V and 0 bases from J, leaving 20 bases between. Germline loops: CDR1 MGHRA, CDR2 YSYEKL. The CDR3 DNA is TGCGCCAGCAGCCAAGATCTTGCGGCCTCCGTAAGACCTAACTATGGCTACACCTTC. This gives the protein CASSQDLAASVRPNYGYTF.

The V gene is TRBV19, the J gene TRBJ2-1; possible D gene TRBD1, 6 bases. Germline V CDR1 and CDR2: LNHDA, SQIVND (reference sequence). CDR3 size: 15 residues. V lost 7 bases and J 0 bases, leaving 13 bases between the germline ends. CDR3 protein: CASTFTGSSYNEQFF. The CDR3 nucleotides read TGTGCCAGTACTTTCACAGGGAGCTCCTACAATGAGCAGTTCTTC.

The chain couples TRBV9 to TRBJ1-6; D is perhaps TRBD1 (5 bases). The length of the CDR3 is 15 residues. Looked up from germline, CDR1 is SGDLS and CDR2 is YYNGEE. Trimming took off 0 bases at V and 5 bases at J, with 9 bases between the two ends. CDR3 loop: CASSVAGGNNSPLHF. For the CDR3, the DNA is TGTGCCAGCAGCGTAGCCGGGGGGAATAATTCACCCCTCCACTTT.

This clone was counted a few times. V and J are TRBV12-5 and TRBJ1-1, with D tentatively TRBD1 (5 bases). Per germline, CDR1 LGHNT and CDR2 FRNRAP. The CDR3 has 16 amino acids. V was pared by 0 bases and J by 5 bases, with 16 bases between. CDR3 sequence reads: CASGLVRGGIWTEAFF. The CDR3 bases are TGTGCTAGTGGTTTGGTACGGGGGGGGATTTGGACTGAAGCTTTCTTT.

The V and J genes are TRBV10-3 and TRBJ2-3; 10 bases are a match to TRBD2. The CDR3 consists of 16 residues. The germline gives CDR1 ENHRY, CDR2 SYGVKD. The J segment lost 3 bases and the V segment lost 3 bases, leaving 6 bases of the junction unmatched. The chain's CDR3 is CAISDPTSGDTDTQYF. DNA for the CDR3: TGTGCCATCAGTGACCCCACTAGCGGGGATACAGATACGCAGTATTTT.

The rearrangement joins TRBV19 to TRBJ2-7; 11 positions agree with TRBD1. With 1 base clipped from V and 1 base from J, the junction kept 3 bases outside the gene matches. The CDR3 runs 16 residues. In germline, CDR1 is LNHDA, CDR2 SQIVND (reference sequence). The CDR3, as DNA: TGTGCCAGTAGTATAGGAGGACAGGGGGCTTCCTACGAGCAGTACTTC. As protein: CASSIGGQGASYEQYF.

The chain joins TRBV14 to TRBJ1-2; D not certain. The CDR3 has 16 residues. The germline V and J ends were trimmed by 0 bases and 4 bases, with 15 bases remaining between them. Germline assignment: CDR1 SGHDN and CDR2 FVKESK. The CDR3 loop reads CASSQDLAAPSYGYTF. CDR3 nucleotide sequence: TGTGCCAGCAGCCAAGATTTGGCCGCTCCTTCCTATGGCTACACCTTC.

The V and J genes are TRBV2 and TRBJ1-3; D not resolved. Germline V gene sequence: CDR1 SNHLY, CDR2 FYNNEI. Trimming took 8 bases from V and 4 from J, leaving 15 bases between them. The CDR3 loop spans 14 amino acids. CDR3 coding DNA: TGTGCCAGCCGGCAGGCTGAGACGGGAAACACCATATATTTT. Its translation: CASRQAETGNTIYF.